Below are 9 T cell receptor beta chains sequenced from a single sample in a study of shared clonotypes between healthy human individuals. Clones were sequenced by immunoSEQ multiplex PCR, and TCRdb holds only the in-frame ones, with some missing. The data show approximately 1,500,000 clones, around 95% seen once. Source material: naive CD4+ T cells sorted from blood. Subset reported: CD45RA+ positively selected. The receptors derive from a young man in good health.

This clone was observed a single time. The chain carries TRBV11-2 and TRBJ2-3, with D possibly matching TRBD1 (7 bases). This CDR3 comprises 15 residues. V shed 2 bases and J shed 6 bases, with 15 bases lying between them. Looked up from germline, CDR1 is SGHAT and CDR2 is FQNNGV. In DNA form, the CDR3 reads TGTGCCAGCAGCTTAAGGGGGCGGGAATCCGATACGCAGTATTTT. Translated, it gives CASSLRGRESDTQYF.

V usage is TRBV9 and J usage is TRBJ2-1, with TRBD2 matching over 12 bases. The V gene end was trimmed by 4 bases and the J gene end by 4 bases; junction bases not matched to a gene: 6. CDR3 length: 16 amino acids. CDR1 SGDLS and CDR2 YYNGEE come from the germline V gene. In DNA form, the CDR3 reads TGTGCCAGCAGCCCGCAACTAGCGGGAGGTTACAATGAGCAGTTCTTC. Translating it yields CASSPQLAGGYNEQFF.

The rearrangement joins TRBV6-1 to TRBJ2-3; TRBD2 might be the D (6 bases). From germline, CDR1 is MNHNS and CDR2 SASEGT. V gave up 4 bases and J gave up 5 bases, with 16 bases separating them. This CDR3 is 15 amino acids long. CDR3 DNA: TGTGCCAGCAGTGCGACTAGAACCGCTTTAGATACGCAGTATTTT. Amino acid sequence: CASSATRTALDTQYF.

This clone was counted a few times. The chain combines TRBV7-9 with TRBJ2-7; possibly TRBD1 for D (6 bases). The CDR3 is 13 residues long. Looked up from germline, CDR1 is SEHNR and CDR2 is FQNEAQ (reference sequence). The V and J ends lost 0 bases and 7 bases respectively, with 10 bases between them. The CDR3 DNA is TGTGCCAGCAGCTTAGCGCTCGGGACAGAGCAGTACTTC. Translated: CASSLALGTEQYF.

V and J are TRBV7-9 and TRBJ1-5; D remains ambiguous. Germline values: CDR1 SEHNR, CDR2 FQNEAQ (reference sequence). Trimming pared 1 base from V and 9 bases from J, leaving 13 bases between. This CDR3 spans 14 amino acids. DNA of the CDR3: TGTGCCAGCAGCTTAGAAGGGCCCTTTGGGCCCCAGCATTTT. Its protein is CASSLEGPFGPQHF.

The CDR3 region is CASSLVGTGITGELFF. The CDR3 DNA reads as TGTGCCAGCAGCTTAGTAGGGACGGGGATCACCGGGGAGCTGTTTTTT. The rearrangement uses TRBV7-9 and TRBJ2-2, with D possibly being TRBD1 or TRBD2 (5 bases each). Deletions cut 1 base from V and 4 bases from J, with 13 bases between. This CDR3 contains 16 residues. Germline CDR1 reads SEHNR; CDR2 reads FQNEAQ (reference sequence).

The chain uses TRBV29-1 and TRBJ2-5; D not resolved. The CDR3 totals 14 residues. Germline V gene data show CDR1 as SQVTM and CDR2 as ANQGSEA. Trimming shortened V by 2 bases and J by 2 bases, and 12 bases separated the two germline ends. The CDR3 DNA sequence: TGCAGCGTTGAATCCGGGTCTGGGCAAGAGACCCAGTACTTC. It codes for CSVESGSGQETQYF. Using reference TRBV29-1 and TRBJ2-5 for the parts outside the CDR3, the full variable domain is SAVISQKPSRDICQRGTSLTIQCQVDSQVTMMFWYRQQPGQSLTLIATANQGSEATYESGFVIDKFPISRPNLTFSTLTVSNMSPEDSSIYLCSVESGSGQETQYFGPGTRLLVL.

The V gene is TRBV2, the J gene TRBJ1-1; perhaps TRBD1 as D (6 bases). The CDR3 length is 15 residues. V lost 5 bases and J lost 0, with 13 bases in between. Germline V gene sequence: CDR1 SNHLY, CDR2 FYNNEI. DNA for the CDR3: TGTGCCAGCAGTCCCGGGGGGCGCATGAACACTGAAGCTTTCTTT. Amino acid sequence: CASSPGGRMNTEAFF.

The V gene is TRBV4-1, the J gene TRBJ2-7; 7 nucleotides match TRBD1. V lost 3 bases, J lost 0 bases, and 5 bases stayed unmatched. Germline CDR1 MGHRA, CDR2 YSYEKL. The CDR3 extends over 15 amino acids. CDR3 nucleotides: TGCGCCAGCAGCCAGGGGACAGTGAGCTCCTACGAGCAGTACTTC. Translating gives CASSQGTVSSYEQYF.